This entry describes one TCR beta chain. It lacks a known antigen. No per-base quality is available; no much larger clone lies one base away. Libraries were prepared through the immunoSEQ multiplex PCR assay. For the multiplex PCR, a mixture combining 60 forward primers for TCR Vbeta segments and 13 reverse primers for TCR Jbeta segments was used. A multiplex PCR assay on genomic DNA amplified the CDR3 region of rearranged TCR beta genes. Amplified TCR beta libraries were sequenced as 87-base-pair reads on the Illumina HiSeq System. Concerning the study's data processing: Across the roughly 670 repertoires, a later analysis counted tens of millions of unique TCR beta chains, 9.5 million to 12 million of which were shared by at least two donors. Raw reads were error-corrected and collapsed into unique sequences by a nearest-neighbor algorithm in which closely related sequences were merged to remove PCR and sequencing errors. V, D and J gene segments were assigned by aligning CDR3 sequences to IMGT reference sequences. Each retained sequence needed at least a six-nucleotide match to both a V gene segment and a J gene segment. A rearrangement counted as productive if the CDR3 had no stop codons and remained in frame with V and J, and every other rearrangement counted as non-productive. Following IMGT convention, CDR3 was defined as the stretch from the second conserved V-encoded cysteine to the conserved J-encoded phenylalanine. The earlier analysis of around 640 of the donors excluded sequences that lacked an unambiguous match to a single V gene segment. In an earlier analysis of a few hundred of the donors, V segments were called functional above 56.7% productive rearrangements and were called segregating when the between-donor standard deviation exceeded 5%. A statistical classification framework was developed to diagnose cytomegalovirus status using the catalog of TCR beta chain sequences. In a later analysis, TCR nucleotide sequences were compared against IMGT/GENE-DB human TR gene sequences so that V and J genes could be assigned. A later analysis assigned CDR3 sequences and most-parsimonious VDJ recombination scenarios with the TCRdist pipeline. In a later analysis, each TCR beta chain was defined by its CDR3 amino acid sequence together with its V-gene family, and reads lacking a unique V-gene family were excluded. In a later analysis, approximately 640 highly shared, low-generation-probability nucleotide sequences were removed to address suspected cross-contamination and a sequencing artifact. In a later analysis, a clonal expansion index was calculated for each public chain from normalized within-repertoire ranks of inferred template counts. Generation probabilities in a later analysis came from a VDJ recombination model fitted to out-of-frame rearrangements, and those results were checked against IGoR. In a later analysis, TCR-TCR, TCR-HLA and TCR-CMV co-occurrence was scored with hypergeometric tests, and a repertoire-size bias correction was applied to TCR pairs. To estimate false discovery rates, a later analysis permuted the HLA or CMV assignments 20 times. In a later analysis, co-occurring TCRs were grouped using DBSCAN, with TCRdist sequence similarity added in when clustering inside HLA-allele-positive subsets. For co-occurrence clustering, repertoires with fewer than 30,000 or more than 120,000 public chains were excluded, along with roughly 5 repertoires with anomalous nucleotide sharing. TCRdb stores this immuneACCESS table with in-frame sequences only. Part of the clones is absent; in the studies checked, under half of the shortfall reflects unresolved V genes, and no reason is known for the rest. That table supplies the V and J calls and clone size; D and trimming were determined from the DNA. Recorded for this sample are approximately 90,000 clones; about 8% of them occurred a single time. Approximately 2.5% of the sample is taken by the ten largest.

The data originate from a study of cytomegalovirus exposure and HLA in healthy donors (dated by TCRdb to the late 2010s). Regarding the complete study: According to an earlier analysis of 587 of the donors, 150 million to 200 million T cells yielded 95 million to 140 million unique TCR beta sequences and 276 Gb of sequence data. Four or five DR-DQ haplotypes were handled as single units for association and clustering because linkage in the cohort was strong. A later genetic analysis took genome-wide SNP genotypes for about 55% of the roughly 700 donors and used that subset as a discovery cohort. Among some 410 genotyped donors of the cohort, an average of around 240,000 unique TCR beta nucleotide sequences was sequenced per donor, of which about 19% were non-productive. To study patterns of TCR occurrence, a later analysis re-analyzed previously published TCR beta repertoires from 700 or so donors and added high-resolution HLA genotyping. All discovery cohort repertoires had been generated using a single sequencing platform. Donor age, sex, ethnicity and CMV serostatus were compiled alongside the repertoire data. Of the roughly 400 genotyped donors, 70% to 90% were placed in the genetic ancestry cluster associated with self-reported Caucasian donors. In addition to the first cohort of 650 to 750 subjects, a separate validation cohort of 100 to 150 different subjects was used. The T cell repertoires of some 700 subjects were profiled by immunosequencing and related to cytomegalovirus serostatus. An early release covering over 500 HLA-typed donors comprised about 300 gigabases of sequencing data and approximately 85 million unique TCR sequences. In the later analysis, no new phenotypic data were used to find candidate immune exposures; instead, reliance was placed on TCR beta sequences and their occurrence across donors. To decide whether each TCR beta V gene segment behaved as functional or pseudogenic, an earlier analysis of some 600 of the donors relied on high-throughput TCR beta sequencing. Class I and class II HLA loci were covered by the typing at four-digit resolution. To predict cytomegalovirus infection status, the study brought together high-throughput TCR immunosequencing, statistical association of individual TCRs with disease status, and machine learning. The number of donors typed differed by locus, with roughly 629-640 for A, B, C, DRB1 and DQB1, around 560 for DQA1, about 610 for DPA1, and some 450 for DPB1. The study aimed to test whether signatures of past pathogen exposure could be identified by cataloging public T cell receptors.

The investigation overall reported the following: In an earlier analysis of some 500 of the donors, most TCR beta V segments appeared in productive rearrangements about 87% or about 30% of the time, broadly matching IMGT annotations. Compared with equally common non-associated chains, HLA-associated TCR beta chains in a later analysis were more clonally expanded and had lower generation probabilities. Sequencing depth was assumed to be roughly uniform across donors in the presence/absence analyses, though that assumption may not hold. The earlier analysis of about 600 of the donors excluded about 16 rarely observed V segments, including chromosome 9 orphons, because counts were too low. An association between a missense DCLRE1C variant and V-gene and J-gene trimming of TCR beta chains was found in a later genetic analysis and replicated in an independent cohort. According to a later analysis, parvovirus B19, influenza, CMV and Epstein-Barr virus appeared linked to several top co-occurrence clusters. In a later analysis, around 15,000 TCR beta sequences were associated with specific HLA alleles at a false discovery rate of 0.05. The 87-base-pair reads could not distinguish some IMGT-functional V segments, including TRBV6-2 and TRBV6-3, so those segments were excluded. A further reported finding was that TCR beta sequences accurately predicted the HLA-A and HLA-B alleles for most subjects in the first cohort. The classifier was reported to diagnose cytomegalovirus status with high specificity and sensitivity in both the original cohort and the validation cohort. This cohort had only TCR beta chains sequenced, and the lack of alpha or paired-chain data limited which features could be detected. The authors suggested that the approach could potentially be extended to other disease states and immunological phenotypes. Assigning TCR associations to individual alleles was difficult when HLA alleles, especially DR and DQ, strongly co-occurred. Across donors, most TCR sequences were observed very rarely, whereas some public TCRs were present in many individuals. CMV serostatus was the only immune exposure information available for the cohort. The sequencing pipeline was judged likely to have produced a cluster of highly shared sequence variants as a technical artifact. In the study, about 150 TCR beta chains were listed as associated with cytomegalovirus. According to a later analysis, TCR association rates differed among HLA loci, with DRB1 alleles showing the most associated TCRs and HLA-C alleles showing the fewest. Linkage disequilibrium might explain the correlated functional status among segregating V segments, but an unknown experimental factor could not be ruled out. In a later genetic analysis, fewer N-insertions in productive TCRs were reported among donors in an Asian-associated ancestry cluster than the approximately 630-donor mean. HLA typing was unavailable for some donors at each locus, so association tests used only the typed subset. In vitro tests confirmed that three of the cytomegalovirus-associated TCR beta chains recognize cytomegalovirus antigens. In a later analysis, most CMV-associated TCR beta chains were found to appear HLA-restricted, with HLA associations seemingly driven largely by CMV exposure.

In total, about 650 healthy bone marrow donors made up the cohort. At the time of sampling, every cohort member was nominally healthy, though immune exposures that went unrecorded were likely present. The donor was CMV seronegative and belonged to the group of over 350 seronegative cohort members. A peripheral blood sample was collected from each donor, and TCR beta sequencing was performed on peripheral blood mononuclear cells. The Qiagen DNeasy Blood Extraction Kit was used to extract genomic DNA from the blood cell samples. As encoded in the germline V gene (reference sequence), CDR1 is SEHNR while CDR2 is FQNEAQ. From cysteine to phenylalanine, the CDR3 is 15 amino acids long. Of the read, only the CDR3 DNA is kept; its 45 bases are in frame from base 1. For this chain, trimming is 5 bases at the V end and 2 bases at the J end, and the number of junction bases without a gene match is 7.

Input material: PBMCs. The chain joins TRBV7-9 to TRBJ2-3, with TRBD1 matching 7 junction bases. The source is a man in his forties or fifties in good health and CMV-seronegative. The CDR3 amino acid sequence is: CASSTVQGNTDTQYF. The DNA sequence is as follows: TGTGCCAGCAGCACCGTACAGGGGAACACAGATACGCAGTATTTT.